This T cell receptor beta chain derives from a study of CD4 T cells in relation to SARS-CoV-2 and coronaviruses. Naive and memory CD4+ T cell DNA was deep-sequenced without culture. Only in-frame clones appear in the TCRdb table, and some are missing; sequencing was by immunoSEQ multiplex PCR. The table includes roughly 68,000 clones, over 90% detected once. The junction had 2 bases not matched to a gene; V was cut back by 0 bases and J by 3 bases. Germline-derived CDR1 and CDR2 are MNHGY and SVAAGI. CDR3 length equals 16 residues. Before the COVID-19 pandemic, during about 2010-2018, CD4+ T cells were taken from unexposed donors.

The V call is TRBV6-9, the J call TRBJ2-1; 10 bases map to TRBD2. The receptor was derived from a human donor in good health. The sample comprised naive CD4+ T cells from PBMCs. Subset of the sample: naive CD4+ T cells isolated by negative enrichment. The CDR3 DNA reads as TGTGCCAGCAGTTATTCGGGACTAGCGAGCTACAATGAGCAGTTCTTC. Its translation: CASSYSGLASYNEQFF.